This T cell receptor (beta chain) was captured in a study of T cell responses to AZD1222 COVID-19 vaccine (dated by TCRdb to the early 2020s). About the investigation overall: Because spike-specific TCR depth and breadth did not differ between the two schedules, AZD1222 recipients who got a second dose at roughly 4 weeks were pooled with those who got a second dose at roughly 12 weeks. Enrollment into the trials was organized by age into subgroups of 18-55, 56-69 and 70-plus years, and those subgroups contained approximately 150, 30 and 60 TCR-sequenced participants, respectively. A total of just over 230 trial participants underwent TCR sequencing, of whom 207 received two doses of AZD1222 and around 25 received two doses of the MenACWY control vaccine. On the study overall, not on this receptor specifically: Participants were mostly white British and included more females than males, and it was suggested by the authors that clonal diversity may have been underestimated. The whole spike protein was spanned by vaccine-associated CD4 TCRs, and dominant responses were seen in regions 160-218 and 743-854. No day 14 peak-response samples were available, so repertoires were characterized only after the peak T cell response. Conclusions about previously exposed vaccinees are limited, since just 6 or 7 AZD1222 recipients were seropositive for SARS-CoV-2 at baseline. Epitopes outside the regions mutated in the B.1.351 and B.1.1.7 variants were reportedly recognized by nearly half of the unique spike-specific TCRs. Spike-specific TCR breadth and depth rose significantly after two AZD1222 doses compared with day 0 and with MenACWY recipients. The 56-69-year group was small, and its depth increase did not reach significance, likely because of low power.

The CDR3 runs 16 residues from the cysteine to the phenylalanine. CDR3 DNA only is kept here, 48 bases in frame from base 1. Sequences LGHNA (CDR1) and YNFKEQ (CDR2) are obtained from the germline V gene. The trim is 3 bases for V and 2 bases for J, with a gap of 16 bases between the germline ends. A remark on this clone: Its antigen is unknown. Nothing much larger sits one base from this clone, and base qualities are not available.

The CDR3 regions of human TCRbeta chains were subjected to immunosequencing. The study's own analysis went as follows. TCRs in the repertoires were matched against a reference library of SARS-CoV-2-specific TCRs that had been generated with the MIRA antigen-specificity platform. Breadth was defined as the fraction of unique TCRs that were SARS-CoV-2-associated. Depth was defined as the fraction of total T cells that were SARS-CoV-2-associated. Each spike-specific TCR was assigned to its reactive spike region and to a CD4 or CD8 class using the MIRA data. Log10-transformed breadth and depth values were compared by one-way ANOVA with Sidak's multiple comparisons tests. What TCRdb holds here is the immuneACCESS table cut down to in-frame rearrangements. Part of the clones is not present; checked against another copy, under half of the missing clones reflect an unresolved V gene, and the others are unexplained. V, J and clone size derive from that table, while D and trimming were established from the DNA sequence. Within this sample are 140,000 to 150,000 clones, with around 91% of them counted one time only. 1.5% to 2% of the sample lies in the top ten.

The time point label here, explained by the study, means: baseline before first vaccination. Vaccinee samples were obtained from the UK trials COV001 and COV002, which included a single-blind randomized controlled phase 2/3 trial of AZD1222 (ChAdOx1 nCoV-19) in healthy adults. For TCRbeta chain sequencing, PBMC samples were collected from trial participants at day 0 and at day 28 after the second dose. The chain links TRBV4-2 with TRBJ1-1, and the D gene may be TRBD1, 6 bases matching. The source of this sequence is an adult in good health. Sequenced material: peripheral blood, taken on day 0 of AZD1222 vaccination. The DNA sequence reads TGTGCCAGCAGCCAGACCCCAGGGGCCCTCAACACTGAAGCTTTCTTT. This encodes CASSQTPGALNTEAFF.